Presented here are 8 T cell receptor beta chains from one specimen sequenced in a study of T cell responses to AZD1222 COVID-19 vaccine. TCRdb's copy holds only in-frame clones and misses some; the assay was immunoSEQ multiplex PCR. The sample lists roughly 67,000 clones; approximately 91% were seen once. The sequencing here drew on peripheral blood, taken on day 0 of AZD1222 vaccination. These receptors were collected from an adult in good health.

The chain couples TRBV19 to TRBJ2-2, with a weak D call TRBD2 (5 bases). From germline, CDR1 is LNHDA and CDR2 SQIVND (reference sequence). The CDR3 sequence is 16 residues long. Trimming shortened V by 0 bases and J by 5 bases, and 13 bases separated the two germline ends. The CDR3 sequence: CASSIDLSRRTGELFF. The CDR3 region has the DNA TGTGCCAGTAGTATAGATCTCTCACGGAGGACCGGGGAGCTGTTTTTT.

In this sample, this clone turned up once. The V and J genes are TRBV5-4 and TRBJ1-4; no clear D. There are 13 residues in the CDR3. Trimming shortened V by 3 bases and J by 7 bases, and 10 bases separated the two germline ends. CDR1 and CDR2 (germline): SGHNT, YYREEE (reference sequence). The CDR3 loop is CASSSWGGEKLFF. The CDR3 DNA is TGTGCCAGCAGCTCCTGGGGAGGTGAAAAACTGTTTTTT.

The chain is built from TRBV15 and TRBJ2-7; TRBD1 agrees at 9 bases. CDR3 size: 15 residues. Unmatched junction bases numbered 1, after V lost 0 bases and J lost 1 base. Germline loops: CDR1 LNHNV, CDR2 YYDKDF (reference sequence). Here the CDR3 DNA reads TGTGCCACCAGCAGAGATGGGACAGGGTCCTACGAGCAGTACTTC. Translated, it gives CATSRDGTGSYEQYF.

This clone was picked up one time. The gene calls are TRBV4-1 and TRBJ2-7; D unresolved. Trimming cost V 4 bases and J 6 bases, with 25 bases left between them. This CDR3 region has 17 residues. The V gene's germline CDR1 is MGHRA and CDR2 YSYEKL. Written as DNA, the CDR3 is TGCGCCAGCAGCCTCATGAACAACTTACTTCCTACATCCGAGCAGTACTTC. It encodes CASSLMNNLLPTSEQYF.

This chain uses TRBV27 with TRBJ2-1, with unresolved D. CDR1 and CDR2 from the germline V gene are MNHEY and SMNVEV (reference sequence). Trimming took off 2 bases at V and 4 bases at J, with 15 bases between the two ends. CDR3 length: 16 amino acids. The CDR3 is CASSLIPDLSYNEQFF. The CDR3 DNA reads as TGTGCCAGCAGTTTAATTCCGGATCTCAGTTACAATGAGCAGTTCTTC.

V gene TRBV7-9 combines with J gene TRBJ1-1; 8 positions match TRBD1. Per germline, CDR1 SEHNR and CDR2 FQNEAQ (reference sequence). This CDR3 spans 13 amino acids. Germline trimming cut 6 bases from V and 5 bases from J; bases unmatched to any gene: 5. The CDR3 region has the DNA TGTGCCAGCAGGGGGACAGGAGAGACTGAAGCTTTCTTT. Its translation is CASRGTGETEAFF.

The chain carries TRBV12-3 or TRBV12-4 and TRBJ1-5; 7 nucleotides agree with TRBD1. The length of the CDR3 is 13 residues. V gave up 9 bases and J gave up 7 bases; unmatched junction bases: 9. The CDR3 DNA reads TGTGCCAGTTTCCAGGGGGAGGGCCAGCCCCAGCATTTT. Amino acids: CASFQGEGQPQHF.

The gene calls are TRBV24-1 and TRBJ2-1, with TRBD2 as a possible D gene (6 bases). The germline CDR1 and CDR2 sequences are KGHDR and SFDVKD. V dropped 3 bases and J dropped 1 base, with 12 bases sitting between them. This CDR3 comprises 16 residues. This CDR3 reads CATSDPSRDSYNEQFF. DNA for the CDR3: TGTGCCACCAGTGATCCTTCGCGGGATTCCTACAATGAGCAGTTCTTC.